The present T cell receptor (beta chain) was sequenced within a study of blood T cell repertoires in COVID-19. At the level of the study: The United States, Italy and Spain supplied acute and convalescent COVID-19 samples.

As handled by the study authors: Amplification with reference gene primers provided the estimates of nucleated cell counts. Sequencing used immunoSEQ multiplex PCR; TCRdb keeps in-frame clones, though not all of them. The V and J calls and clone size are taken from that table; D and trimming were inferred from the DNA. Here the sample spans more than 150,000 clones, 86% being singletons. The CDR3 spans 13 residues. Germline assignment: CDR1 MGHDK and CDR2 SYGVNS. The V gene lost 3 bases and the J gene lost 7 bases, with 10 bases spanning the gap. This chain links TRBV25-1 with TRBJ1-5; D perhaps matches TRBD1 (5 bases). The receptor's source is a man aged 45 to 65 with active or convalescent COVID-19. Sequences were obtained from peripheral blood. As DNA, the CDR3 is TGTGCCAGCAGTGATCAAGACAGCCAGCCCCAGCATTTT. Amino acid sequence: CASSDQDSQPQHF.